This TCR beta chain was sequenced during a study of CD8+ T cells in alopecia areata. For about 5 of the biomarker-study patients, the CD4+ cells were further sorted so as to obtain CD25+CD127- cells. Peripheral blood and lesional scalp punch biopsies came from alopecia areata patients. A FACSAria was used to sort CD4+ and CD8+ T cells. These cells came from PBMCs. RNA was extracted and reverse transcribed into cDNA as the sequencing template. Measured with immunoSEQ multiplex PCR; TCRdb has only the in-frame clones, and not every one. Here the sample spans some 20,000 clones, more than 60% being singletons. This CDR3 spans 14 amino acids. Trimming removed 7 bases from V and 4 bases from J, with 13 bases in between. Germline V CDR1 and CDR2: ENHRY, SYGVKD.

The sequenced sample was CD4+ Tregs sorted from blood. The V call is TRBV10-3, the J call TRBJ2-2; D is perhaps TRBD2 (5 bases). The receptor was isolated from a human donor with alopecia areata. Here the CDR3 reads CAITSRTGTGELFF. DNA for the CDR3: TGTGCCATCACTAGCAGGACTGGCACCGGGGAGCTGTTTTTT.